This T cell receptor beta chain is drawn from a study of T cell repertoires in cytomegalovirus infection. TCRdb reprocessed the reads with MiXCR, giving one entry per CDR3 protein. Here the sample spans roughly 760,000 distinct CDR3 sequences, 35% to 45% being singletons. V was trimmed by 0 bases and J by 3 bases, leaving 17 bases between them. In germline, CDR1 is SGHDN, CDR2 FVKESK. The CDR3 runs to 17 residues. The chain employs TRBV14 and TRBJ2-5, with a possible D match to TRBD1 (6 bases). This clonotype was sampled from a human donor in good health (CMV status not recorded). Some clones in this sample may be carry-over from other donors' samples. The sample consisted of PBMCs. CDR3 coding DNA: TGTGCCAGCAGCCAAGATCTTTACGGACAGCTAAAAGAGACCCAGTACTTC. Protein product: CASSQDLYGQLKETQYF.